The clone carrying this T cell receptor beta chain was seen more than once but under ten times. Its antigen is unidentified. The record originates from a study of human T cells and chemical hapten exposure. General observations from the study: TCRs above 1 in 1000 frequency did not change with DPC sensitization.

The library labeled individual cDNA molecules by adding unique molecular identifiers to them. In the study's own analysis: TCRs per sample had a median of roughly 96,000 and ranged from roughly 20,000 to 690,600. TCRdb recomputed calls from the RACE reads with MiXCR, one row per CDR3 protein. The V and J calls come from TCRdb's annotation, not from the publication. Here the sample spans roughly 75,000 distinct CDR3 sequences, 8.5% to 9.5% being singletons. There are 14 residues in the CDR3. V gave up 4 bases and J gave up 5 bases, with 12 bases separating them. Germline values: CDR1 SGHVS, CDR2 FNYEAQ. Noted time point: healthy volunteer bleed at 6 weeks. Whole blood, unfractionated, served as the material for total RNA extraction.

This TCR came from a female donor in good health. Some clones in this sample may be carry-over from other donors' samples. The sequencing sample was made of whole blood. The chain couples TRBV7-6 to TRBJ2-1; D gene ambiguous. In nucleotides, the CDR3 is TGTGCCAGCAGCTCCCACCACCGGGACAATGAGCAGTTCTTC. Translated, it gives CASSSHHRDNEQFF.